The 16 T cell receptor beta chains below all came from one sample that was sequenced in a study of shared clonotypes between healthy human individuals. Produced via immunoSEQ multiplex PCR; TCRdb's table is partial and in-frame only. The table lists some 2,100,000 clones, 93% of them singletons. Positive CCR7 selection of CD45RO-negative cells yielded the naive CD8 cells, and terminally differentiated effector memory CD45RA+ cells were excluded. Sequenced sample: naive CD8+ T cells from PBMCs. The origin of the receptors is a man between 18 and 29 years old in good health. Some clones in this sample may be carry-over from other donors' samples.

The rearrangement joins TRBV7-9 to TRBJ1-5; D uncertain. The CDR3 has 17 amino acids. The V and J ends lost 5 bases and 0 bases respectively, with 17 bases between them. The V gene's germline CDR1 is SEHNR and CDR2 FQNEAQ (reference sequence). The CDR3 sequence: CASSHDAGAYSNQPQHF. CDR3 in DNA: TGTGCCAGCAGCCATGACGCGGGAGCCTATAGCAATCAGCCCCAGCATTTT.

CDR3 DNA: TGTGCCAGCAGGATCTTTGGAGGGTCTTACGAGGAGACCCAGTACTTC. Translated, it gives CASRIFGGSYEETQYF. The chain has TRBV11-2 and TRBJ2-5; possibly TRBD2 for D (6 bases). V was clipped by 6 bases and J by 5 bases, with 22 bases between them. This CDR3 has 16 residues. Germline V gene lookup returns CDR1 SGHAT and CDR2 FQNNGV.

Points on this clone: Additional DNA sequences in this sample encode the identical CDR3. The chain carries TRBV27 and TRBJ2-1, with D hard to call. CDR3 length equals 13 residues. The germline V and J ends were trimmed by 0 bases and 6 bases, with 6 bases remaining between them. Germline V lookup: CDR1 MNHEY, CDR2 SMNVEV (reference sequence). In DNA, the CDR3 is TGTGCCAGCAGTTTATCGAGTTCCAATGAGCAGTTCTTC. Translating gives CASSLSSSNEQFF.

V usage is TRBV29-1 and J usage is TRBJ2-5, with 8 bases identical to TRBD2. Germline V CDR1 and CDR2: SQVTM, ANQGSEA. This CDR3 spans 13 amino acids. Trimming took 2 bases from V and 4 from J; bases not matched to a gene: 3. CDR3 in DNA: TGCAGCGTTGAATCGGGGGGGAGAGAGACCCAGTACTTC. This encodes CSVESGGRETQYF.

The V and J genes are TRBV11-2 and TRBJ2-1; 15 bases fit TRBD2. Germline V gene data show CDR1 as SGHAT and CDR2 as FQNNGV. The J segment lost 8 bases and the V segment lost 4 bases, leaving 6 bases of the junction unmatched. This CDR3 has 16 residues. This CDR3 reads CASSSAGTSGRYEQFF. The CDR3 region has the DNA TGTGCCAGCAGCTCAGCCGGGACTAGCGGGAGGTATGAGCAGTTCTTC.

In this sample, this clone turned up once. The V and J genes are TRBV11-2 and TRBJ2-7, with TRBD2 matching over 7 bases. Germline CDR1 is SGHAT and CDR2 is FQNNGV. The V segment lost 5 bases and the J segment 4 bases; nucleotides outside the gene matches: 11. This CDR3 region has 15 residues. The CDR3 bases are TGTGCCAGCAGCCGGGACTACCGAACTGGGTACGAGCAGTACTTC. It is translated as CASSRDYRTGYEQYF.

This CDR3 is CASSERYETQYF. Here the CDR3 DNA reads TGTGCCAGCAGTGAAAGATATGAGACCCAGTACTTC. The chain carries TRBV2 and TRBJ2-5, with D unclear. This CDR3 contains 12 residues. V was cut by 2 bases and J by 5 bases, with 6 bases left in between. Germline CDR1 and CDR2: SNHLY and FYNNEI.

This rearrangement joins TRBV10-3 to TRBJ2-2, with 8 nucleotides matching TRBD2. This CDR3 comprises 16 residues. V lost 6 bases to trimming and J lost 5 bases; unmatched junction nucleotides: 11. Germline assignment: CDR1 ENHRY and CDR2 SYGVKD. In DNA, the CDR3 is TGTGCCATCAGCCAGAAAGGGGCTAGCGGGACCGGGGAGCTGTTTTTT. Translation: CAISQKGASGTGELFF.

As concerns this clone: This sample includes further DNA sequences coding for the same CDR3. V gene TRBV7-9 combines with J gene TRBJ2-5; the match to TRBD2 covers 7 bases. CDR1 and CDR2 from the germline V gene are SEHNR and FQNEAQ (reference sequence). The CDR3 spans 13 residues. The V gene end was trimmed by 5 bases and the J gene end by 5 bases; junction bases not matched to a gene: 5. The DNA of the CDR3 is TGTGCCAGCAGCCTACGGGGGGAGGAGACCCAGTACTTC. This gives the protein CASSLRGEETQYF.

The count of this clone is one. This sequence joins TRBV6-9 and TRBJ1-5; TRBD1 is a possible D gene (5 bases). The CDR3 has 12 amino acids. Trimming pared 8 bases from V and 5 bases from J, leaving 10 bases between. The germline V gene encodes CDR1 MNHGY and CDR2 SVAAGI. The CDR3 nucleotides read TGTGCCAGCGAGCAGGGTGATCAGCCCCAGCATTTT. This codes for CASEQGDQPQHF.

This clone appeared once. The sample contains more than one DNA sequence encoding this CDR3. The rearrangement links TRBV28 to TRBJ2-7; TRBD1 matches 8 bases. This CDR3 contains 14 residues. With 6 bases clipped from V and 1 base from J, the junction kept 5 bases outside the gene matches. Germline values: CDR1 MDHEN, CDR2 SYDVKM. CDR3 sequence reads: CASSLTGGSYEQYF. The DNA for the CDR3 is TGTGCCAGCAGCCTAACAGGGGGTTCCTACGAGCAGTACTTC.

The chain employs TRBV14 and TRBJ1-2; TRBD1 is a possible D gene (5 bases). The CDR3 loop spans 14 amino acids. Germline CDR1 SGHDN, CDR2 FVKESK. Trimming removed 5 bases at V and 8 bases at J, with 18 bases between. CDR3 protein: CASSTTGLQWGYTF. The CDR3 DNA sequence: TGTGCCAGCAGCACTACGGGACTCCAGTGGGGCTACACCTTC.

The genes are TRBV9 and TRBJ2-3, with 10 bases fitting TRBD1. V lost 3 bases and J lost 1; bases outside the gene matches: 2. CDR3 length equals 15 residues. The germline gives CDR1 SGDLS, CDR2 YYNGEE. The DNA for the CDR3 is TGTGCCAGCAGCGAGGGGACAGGGGGCACAGATACGCAGTATTTT. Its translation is CASSEGTGGTDTQYF. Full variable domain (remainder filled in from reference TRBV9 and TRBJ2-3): DSGVTQTPKHLITATGQRVTLRCSPRSGDLSVYWYQQSLDQGLQFLIQYYNGEERAKGNILERFSAQQFPDLHSELNLSSLELGDSALYFCASSEGTGGTDTQYFGPGTRLTVL.

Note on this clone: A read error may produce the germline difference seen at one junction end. DNA for the CDR3: TGTGCCAGCAGTTACCCGTCCTCCGAGCAGTACTTC. Translation gives CASSYPSSEQYF. This rearrangement joins TRBV6-5 to TRBJ2-7; D remains ambiguous. This CDR3 is built from 12 residues. Per germline, CDR1 MNHEY and CDR2 SVGAGI.

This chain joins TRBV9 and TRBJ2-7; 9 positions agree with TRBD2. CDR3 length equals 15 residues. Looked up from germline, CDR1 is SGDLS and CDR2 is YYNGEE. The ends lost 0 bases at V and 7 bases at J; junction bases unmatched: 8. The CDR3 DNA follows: TGTGCCAGCAGCGTAGGAGCGGGGGGCCTTCGGGAGCAGTACTTC. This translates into CASSVGAGGLREQYF.

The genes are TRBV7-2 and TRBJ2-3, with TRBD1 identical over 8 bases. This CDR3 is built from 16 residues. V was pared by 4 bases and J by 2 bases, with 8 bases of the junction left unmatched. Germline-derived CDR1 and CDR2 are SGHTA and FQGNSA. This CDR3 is CASSSPADRDTDTQYF. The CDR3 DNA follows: TGTGCCAGCAGCTCACCAGCGGACAGGGACACAGATACGCAGTATTTT.